The entry below describes one TCR beta chain. In the authors' methods: Scientists estimated how many nucleated cells there were by amplifying reference gene primers. The method was immunoSEQ multiplex PCR; TCRdb's version includes in-frame clones alone and lacks a portion of them. Clonal size and the V and J genes are those of that table, whereas D and trimming came from the DNA. The sample carries 70,000 or so clones, around 86% recorded once. Germline CDR1 is SGHRS and CDR2 is YFSETQ. The CDR3 has 14 amino acids. Trimming shortened V by 2 bases and J by 1 base, and 6 bases separated the two germline ends. The data were obtained in a study of blood T cell repertoires in COVID-19. Study context: The United States, Italy and Spain were the sources of the acute and convalescent COVID-19 samples. T cells, B-cell-depleted T cells, or PBMCs supplied cDNA or gDNA.

Sequenced input: peripheral blood. This receptor was obtained from a woman aged 55-70 years with acute or convalescent COVID-19. The V call is TRBV5-1, the J call TRBJ2-2, with D maybe TRBD2 (5 bases). The CDR3 region is CASSFEGNTGELFF. In DNA form, the CDR3 reads TGCGCCAGCAGCTTTGAGGGGAACACCGGGGAGCTGTTTTTT. The whole variable domain, remainder taken from reference TRBV5-1 and TRBJ2-2, is KAGVTQTPRYLIKTRGQQVTLSCSPISGHRSVSWYQQTPGQGLQFLFEYFSETQRNKGNFPGRFSGRQFSNSRSEMNVSTLELGDSALYLCASSFEGNTGELFFGEGSRLTVL.